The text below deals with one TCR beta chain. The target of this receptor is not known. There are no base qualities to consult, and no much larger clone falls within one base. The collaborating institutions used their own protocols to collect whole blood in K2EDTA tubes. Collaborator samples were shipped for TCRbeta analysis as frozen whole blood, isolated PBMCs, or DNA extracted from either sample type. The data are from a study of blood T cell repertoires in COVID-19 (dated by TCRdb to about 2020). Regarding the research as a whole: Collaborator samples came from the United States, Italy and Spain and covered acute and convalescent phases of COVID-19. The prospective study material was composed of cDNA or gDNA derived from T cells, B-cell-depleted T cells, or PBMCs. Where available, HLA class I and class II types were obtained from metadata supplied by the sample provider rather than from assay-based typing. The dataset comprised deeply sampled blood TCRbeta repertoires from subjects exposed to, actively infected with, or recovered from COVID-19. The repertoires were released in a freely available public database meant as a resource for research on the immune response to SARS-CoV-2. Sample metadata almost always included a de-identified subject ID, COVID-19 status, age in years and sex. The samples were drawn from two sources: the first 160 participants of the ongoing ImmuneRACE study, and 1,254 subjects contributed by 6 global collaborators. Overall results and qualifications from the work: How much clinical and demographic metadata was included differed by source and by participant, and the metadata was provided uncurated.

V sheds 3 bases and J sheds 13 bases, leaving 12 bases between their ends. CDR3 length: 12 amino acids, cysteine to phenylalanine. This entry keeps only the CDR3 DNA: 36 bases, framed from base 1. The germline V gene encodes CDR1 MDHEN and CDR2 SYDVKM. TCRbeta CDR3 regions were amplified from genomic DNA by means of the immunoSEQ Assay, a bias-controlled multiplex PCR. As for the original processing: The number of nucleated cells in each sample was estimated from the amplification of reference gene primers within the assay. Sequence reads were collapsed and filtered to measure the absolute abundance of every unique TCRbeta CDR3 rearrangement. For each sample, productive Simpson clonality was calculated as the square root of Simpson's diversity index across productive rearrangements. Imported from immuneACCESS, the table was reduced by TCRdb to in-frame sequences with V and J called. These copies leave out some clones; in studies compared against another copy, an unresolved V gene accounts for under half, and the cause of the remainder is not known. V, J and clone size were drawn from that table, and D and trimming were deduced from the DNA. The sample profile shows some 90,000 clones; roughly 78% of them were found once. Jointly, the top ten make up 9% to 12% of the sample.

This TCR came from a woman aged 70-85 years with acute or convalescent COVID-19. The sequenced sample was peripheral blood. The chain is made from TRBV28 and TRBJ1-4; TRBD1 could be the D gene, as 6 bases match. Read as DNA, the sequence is TGTGCCAGCAGTTTTGGGGTAGGGGGACTGTTTTTT. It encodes CASSFGVGGLFF.